The rows below give T cell receptor beta chains drawn from one sample of a study of T cell responses to AZD1222 COVID-19 vaccine. The table came from immunoSEQ multiplex PCR; TCRdb's copy has only in-frame clones and leaves some out. The table has 120,000 to 150,000 clones, 82% seen once. Here the sequenced sample was peripheral blood, taken on day 0 of MenACWY control vaccination. Receptors were obtained from an adult in good health. CDR3s include the opening cysteine and the closing phenylalanine or tryptophan. D genes are given only for firm matches. The listing skips clone size in some rows; elsewhere it reads once, few, many or a size class.

CASSSDLDRRLSPLHF | TGCGCCAGCAGCTCCGACCTGGACAGGCGGCTGTCACCCCTCCACTTT | TRBJ1-6 | TRBD1 | NA | TRBV5-1
CASSSTGTVNTGELFF | TGTGCCAGCAGCTCCACCGGGACGGTGAACACCGGGGAGCTGTTTTTT | TRBJ2-2 | NA | NA | TRBV5-6
CASSLRGRADTQYF | TGTGCCAGCAGCTTACGGGGTAGAGCAGATACGCAGTATTTT | TRBJ2-3 | NA | NA | TRBV7-9
CASSLLVRNTEAFF | TGCGCCAGCAGCTTGCTTGTGAGGAACACTGAAGCTTTCTTT | TRBJ1-1 | NA | NA | TRBV5-1
CASRPWGNTEAFF | TGTGCCAGTAGGCCGTGGGGGAACACTGAAGCTTTCTTT | TRBJ1-1 | NA | NA | TRBV19
CASSFLAVGGSTDTQYF | TGTGCCAGCAGTTTTTTGGCGGTGGGGGGCAGCACAGATACGCAGTATTTT | TRBJ2-3 | NA | NA | TRBV27
CASSYSYRSPGNTIYF | TGTGCCAGCAGTTACTCTTACAGGAGCCCTGGAAACACCATATATTTT | TRBJ1-3 | NA | NA | TRBV6-5
CASSLASTSGGQETQYF | TGCGCCAGCAGCTTGGCGTCGACTAGCGGGGGCCAAGAGACCCAGTACTTC | TRBJ2-5 | TRBD2 | NA | TRBV5-1
CASSLGPSSGNTIYF | TGTGCCAGCAGCTTAGGGCCGAGCTCTGGAAACACCATATATTTT | TRBJ1-3 | NA | NA | TRBV7-2
CASSPRQGASDEQYF | TGTGCCAGCTCACCACGGCAGGGGGCCTCCGACGAGCAGTACTTC | TRBJ2-7 | TRBD1 | NA | TRBV18
CASSLVQGNSPLHF | TGTGCCAGCAGCTTGGTACAGGGAAATTCACCCCTCCACTTT | TRBJ1-6 | NA | NA | TRBV5-5
CASRPRTGGRNTEAFF | TGTGCCAGTAGGCCGCGGACAGGGGGCCGTAACACTGAAGCTTTCTTT | TRBJ1-1 | TRBD1 | NA | TRBV19
CSAGRDREEGYTF | TGCAGCGCAGGCCGGGACAGGGAGGAAGGCTACACCTTC | TRBJ1-2 | TRBD1 | NA | TRBV29-1
CASSQSTPGLASHTQYF | TGTGCCAGCAGCCAGTCTACGCCGGGACTAGCTTCCCATACGCAGTATTTT | TRBJ2-3 | TRBD2 | few | TRBV3-1/TRBV3-2
CASRGLGTGKETQYF | TGTGCCAGCCGGGGCCTGGGGACAGGGAAAGAGACCCAGTACTTC | TRBJ2-5 | TRBD1 | NA | TRBV6-5
CASTDGGGGTDTQYF | TGCGCCAGCACTGATGGCGGGGGGGGCACAGATACGCAGTATTTT | TRBJ2-3 | TRBD2 | NA | TRBV5-1
CASSPNRNQPQHF | TGTGCCAGCTCACCAAATCGTAATCAGCCCCAGCATTTT | TRBJ1-5 | NA | NA | TRBV18
CAWSVRGAGNTIYF | TGTGCCTGGAGTGTACGAGGCGCTGGAAACACCATATATTTT | TRBJ1-3 | NA | NA | TRBV30
CASSETGGAPYNEQFF | TGTGCCAGCAGTGAAACAGGGGGCGCCCCCTACAATGAGCAGTTCTTC | TRBJ2-1 | TRBD1 | NA | TRBV6-1
CASSSRDRYSGYTF | TGTGCCAGTAGTAGCCGGGACAGGTACTCTGGCTACACCTTC | TRBJ1-2 | TRBD1 | NA | TRBV19
CASSLLPQGKETQYF | TGTGCCAGCAGCCTACTCCCCCAGGGAAAGGAGACCCAGTACTTC | TRBJ2-5 | NA | once | TRBV5-5
CASSLWGPGGELFF | TGCGCCAGCAGCTTGTGGGGGCCGGGTGGGGAGCTGTTTTTT | TRBJ2-2 | NA | NA | TRBV5-1
CASSNQAKNIQYF | TGTGCCAGCAGCAACCAGGCCAAAAACATTCAGTACTTC | TRBJ2-4 | NA | NA | TRBV3-1/TRBV3-2
CASSLRSSAWGELFF | TGTGCCAGCAGCCTCCGCTCGAGCGCGTGGGGGGAGCTGTTTTTT | TRBJ2-2 | NA | NA | TRBV9
CASSLMRQGVPFYGYTF | TGTGCCAGCAGCTTAATGAGACAAGGGGTCCCGTTCTATGGCTACACCTTC | TRBJ1-2 | NA | NA | TRBV7-2
CASSPHGQGDQPQHF | TGTGCCAGCAGCCCTCATGGACAGGGGGATCAGCCCCAGCATTTT | TRBJ1-5 | TRBD1 | NA | TRBV9
CASSLNRGPDTQYF | TGTGCCAGCAGCTTAAACAGGGGGCCAGATACGCAGTATTTT | TRBJ2-3 | TRBD1 | NA | TRBV7-3
CASSLESSGRTGELFF | TGTGCCAGCAGCTTAGAGTCTAGCGGGCGGACCGGGGAGCTGTTTTTT | TRBJ2-2 | TRBD2 | NA | TRBV11-3
CAITVDPSQPQHF | TGTGCCATCACTGTGGACCCCAGCCAGCCCCAGCATTTT | TRBJ1-5 | NA | NA | TRBV10-3
CASSSWGGATDTQYF | TGTGCCAGCAGTTCATGGGGCGGGGCTACAGATACGCAGTATTTT | TRBJ2-3 | NA | NA | TRBV27
CASSLGQGTRETQYF | TGTGCCAGCAGCTTAGGTCAGGGTACGCGGGAGACCCAGTACTTC | TRBJ2-5 | NA | NA | TRBV11-2
CASSPTGAAGEKLFF | TGCGCCAGCTCCCCCACCGGGGCAGCGGGGGAAAAACTGTTTTTT | TRBJ1-4 | NA | NA | TRBV5-1
CASSKDTLHF | TGTGCCAGCAGCAAAGACACCCTCCACTTT | TRBJ1-6 | NA | NA | TRBV21-1
CASSIEGTNEKLFF | TGTGCCAGTAGTATCGAGGGGACTAATGAAAAACTGTTTTTT | TRBJ1-4 | NA | NA | TRBV19
CASSLQGGPQETQYF | TGTGCCAGCAGCTTACAGGGTGGCCCCCAAGAGACCCAGTACTTC | TRBJ2-5 | NA | NA | TRBV5-4
CASKGYSNQPQHF | TGTGCCAGCAAGGGTTATAGCAATCAGCCCCAGCATTTT | TRBJ1-5 | NA | NA | TRBV2
CASSRPGLSYNEQFF | TGTGCCAGCAGCCGACCGGGACTCTCCTACAATGAGCAGTTCTTC | TRBJ2-1 | NA | NA | TRBV3-1/TRBV3-2
CASSDRASGGDRPQYF | TGTGCCAGCAGCGACCGGGCTAGCGGGGGTGACCGGCCCCAGTACTTC | TRBJ2-5 | TRBD2 | NA | TRBV7-2
CASSLGSLNTDTQYF | TGTGCCAGCAGCTTAGGTAGCCTCAACACAGATACGCAGTATTTT | TRBJ2-3 | NA | NA | TRBV7-3
CASSFQGERETQYF | TGTGCCAGCAGCTTCCAGGGGGAAAGGGAGACCCAGTACTTC | TRBJ2-5 | TRBD1 | NA | TRBV5-5
CSVEGSGGRGYTF | TGCAGCGTTGAAGGTTCGGGCGGGCGGGGCTACACCTTC | TRBJ1-2 | NA | NA | TRBV29-1
CASSLVEGPNTGELFF | TGTGCCAGCAGCTTAGTCGAGGGGCCAAACACCGGGGAGCTGTTTTTT | TRBJ2-2 | NA | NA | TRBV7-9
CAGQTDGYTF | TGTGCCGGCCAGACAGACGGCTACACCTTC | TRBJ1-2 | NA | NA | TRBV30
CASSFPSSGFPGELFF | TGTGCCAGCAGTTTTCCGTCCTCCGGGTTCCCCGGGGAGCTGTTTTTT | TRBJ2-2 | NA | few | TRBV27
CASSSWVTNEQFF | TGTGCCAGCAGTTCGTGGGTAACCAATGAGCAGTTCTTC | TRBJ2-1 | NA | NA | TRBV27
CASSWDSTGYGYTF | TGCGCCAGCAGCTGGGACTCGACAGGGTATGGCTACACCTTC | TRBJ1-2 | TRBD1 | NA | TRBV5-1
CASSFGQGAYNEQFF | TGTGCCAGCAGTTTTGGGCAGGGGGCATACAATGAGCAGTTCTTC | TRBJ2-1 | TRBD1 | NA | TRBV27
CASSQGPTSPNYEQYF | TGTGCCAGCAGCCAAGGACCGACTAGCCCGAACTACGAGCAGTACTTC | TRBJ2-7 | TRBD2 | few | TRBV14